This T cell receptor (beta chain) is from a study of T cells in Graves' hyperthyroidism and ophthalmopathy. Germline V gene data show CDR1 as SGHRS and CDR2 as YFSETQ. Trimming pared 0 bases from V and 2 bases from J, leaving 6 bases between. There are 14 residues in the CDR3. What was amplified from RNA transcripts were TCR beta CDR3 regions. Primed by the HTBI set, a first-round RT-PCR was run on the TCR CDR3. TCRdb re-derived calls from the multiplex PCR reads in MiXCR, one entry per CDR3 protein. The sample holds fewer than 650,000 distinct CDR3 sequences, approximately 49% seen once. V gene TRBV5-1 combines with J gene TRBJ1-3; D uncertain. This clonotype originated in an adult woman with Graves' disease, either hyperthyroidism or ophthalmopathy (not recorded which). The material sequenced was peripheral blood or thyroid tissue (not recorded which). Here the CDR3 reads CASSLESAGNTIYF. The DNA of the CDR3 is TGCGCCAGCAGCTTGGAAAGCGCTGGAAACACCATATATTTT. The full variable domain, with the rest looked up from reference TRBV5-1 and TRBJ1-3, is KAGVTQTPRYLIKTRGQQVTLSCSPISGHRSVSWYQQTPGQGLQFLFEYFSETQRNKGNFPGRFSGRQFSNSRSEMNVSTLELGDSALYLCASSLESAGNTIYFGEGSWLTVV.